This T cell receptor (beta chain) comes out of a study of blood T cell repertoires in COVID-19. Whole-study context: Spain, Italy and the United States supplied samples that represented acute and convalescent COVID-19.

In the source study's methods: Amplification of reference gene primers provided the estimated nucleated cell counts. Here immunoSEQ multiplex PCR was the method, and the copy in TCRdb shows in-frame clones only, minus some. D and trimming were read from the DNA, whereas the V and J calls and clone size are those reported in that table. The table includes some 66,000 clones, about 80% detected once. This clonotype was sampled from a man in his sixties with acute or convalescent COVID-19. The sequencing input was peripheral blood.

CDR3 residues: CASSLRLVTDTQYF. The CDR3 DNA sequence: TGCGCCAGCAGCCTGCGACTAGTAACAGATACGCAGTATTTT. The chain has TRBV4-3 and TRBJ2-3; perhaps TRBD2 as D (6 bases). Trimming cost V 4 bases and J 3 bases, with 11 bases left between them. Germline CDR1 and CDR2: LGHNA and YSLEER. The CDR3 is 14 amino acids.